The TCR beta chain described here comes from a study of human T cells and chemical hapten exposure. About the research overall: Upper inner arm skin measuring approximately 2 cm by approximately 2 cm received 2% DPC for sensitization.

As for time point: pre-sensitization, week 0. The treatment was: therapeutic diphenylcyclopropenone sensitization with weekly scalp DPC. The library tagged individual cDNA molecules with unique molecular identifiers. TCRdb re-called the RACE reads with MiXCR, one entry per CDR3 protein. The data hold about 89,000 distinct CDR3 sequences, with 11% observed a single time. This clonotype was picked up many times. Its antigen is currently unknown. The study, taken as a whole, reports: As patch test score rose, PT1 expanded TCR counts tended to rise as well. Expanded TCRs produced significantly more large CDR3 similarity clusters than controls did.

The input for sequencing was whole blood, taken in connection with sensitization to the hapten diphenylcyclopropenone (DPC). This receptor was identified in a woman in her sixties or seventies with alopecia areata. Some clones in this sample may be carry-over from other donors' samples.

CDR3 region: CSAREFWQGGQPQHF. The DNA of the CDR3 is TGCAGTGCTAGAGAGTTTTGGCAGGGAGGGCAGCCCCAGCATTTT. The chain employs TRBV20-1 and TRBJ1-5; D might be TRBD1 (5 bases). Germline values: CDR1 DFQATT, CDR2 SNEGSKA (reference sequence). Trimming pared 0 bases from V and 7 bases from J, leaving 16 bases between. The CDR3 spans 15 residues.